This entry is about one TCR beta chain. Random hexamers served to reverse transcribe roughly 0.5 to 1 ug RNA. In TCRdb, the immunoSEQ multiplex PCR reads were re-called with MiXCR into one record per CDR3 protein. Of about 80,000 distinct CDR3 sequences listed, around 96% were seen once; the top ten hold around 0.41%. The sample is drawn from a study of CD8 T cells in Susac syndrome. The CDR3 totals 14 residues. V was shortened by 4 bases and J by 8 bases, with 18 bases between the two germline ends. The germline gives CDR1 SGHDT, CDR2 YYEEEE. V gene TRBV5-6 combines with J gene TRBJ1-2, with D hard to call. The origin of this receptor is a human donor with Susac syndrome. The sample taken for sequencing was CD8+ T cells from PBMCs. The CDR3: CASSGNLGLYGYTF. CDR3 in DNA: TGTGCCAGCAGCGGAAATCTGGGTTTGTACGGCTACACCTTC.